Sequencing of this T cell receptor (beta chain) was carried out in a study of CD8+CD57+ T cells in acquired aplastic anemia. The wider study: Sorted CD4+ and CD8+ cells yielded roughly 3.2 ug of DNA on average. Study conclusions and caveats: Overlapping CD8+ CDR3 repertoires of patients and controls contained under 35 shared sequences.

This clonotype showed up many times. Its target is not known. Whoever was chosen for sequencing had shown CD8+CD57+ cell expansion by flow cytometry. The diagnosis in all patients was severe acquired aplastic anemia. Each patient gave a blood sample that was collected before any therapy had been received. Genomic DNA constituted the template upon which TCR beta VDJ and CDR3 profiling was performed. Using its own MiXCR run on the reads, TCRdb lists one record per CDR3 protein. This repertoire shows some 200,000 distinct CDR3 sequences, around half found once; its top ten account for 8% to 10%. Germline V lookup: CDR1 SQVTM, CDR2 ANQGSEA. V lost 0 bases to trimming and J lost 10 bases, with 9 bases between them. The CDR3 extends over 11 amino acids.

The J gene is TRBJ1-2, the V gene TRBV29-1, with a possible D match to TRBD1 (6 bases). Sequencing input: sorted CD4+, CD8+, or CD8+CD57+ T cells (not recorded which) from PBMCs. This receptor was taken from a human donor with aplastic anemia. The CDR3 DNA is TGCAGCGTTGAAGAGCAGGGGATCTACACCTTC. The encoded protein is CSVEEQGIYTF.